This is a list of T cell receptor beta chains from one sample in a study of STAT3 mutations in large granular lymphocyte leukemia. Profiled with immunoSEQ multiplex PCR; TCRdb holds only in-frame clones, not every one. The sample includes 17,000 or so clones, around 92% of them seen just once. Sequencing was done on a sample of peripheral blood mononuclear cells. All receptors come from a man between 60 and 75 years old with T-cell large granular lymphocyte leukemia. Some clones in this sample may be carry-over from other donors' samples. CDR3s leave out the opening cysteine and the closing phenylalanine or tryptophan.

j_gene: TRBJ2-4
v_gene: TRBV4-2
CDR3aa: ASSQDGTGGNIQY

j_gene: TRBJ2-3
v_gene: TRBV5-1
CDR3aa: ASSSLSSGRAEDTQY

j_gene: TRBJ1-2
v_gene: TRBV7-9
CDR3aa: ASSLGGQGNYGYT

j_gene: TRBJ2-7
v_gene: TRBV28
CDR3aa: ASSLSGGVSYEQY

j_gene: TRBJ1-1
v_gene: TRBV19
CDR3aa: ASSNRGSVNTEAF

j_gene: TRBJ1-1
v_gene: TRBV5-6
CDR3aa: ASSWRTGLVTEAF

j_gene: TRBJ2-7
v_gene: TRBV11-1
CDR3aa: ASSLGTSGPEQY

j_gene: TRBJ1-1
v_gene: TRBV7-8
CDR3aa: ASSLGTARAGWNTEAF

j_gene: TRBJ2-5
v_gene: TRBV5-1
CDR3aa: ASSSGQYQETQY

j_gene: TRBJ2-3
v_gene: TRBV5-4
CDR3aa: ASSLEEGTDTQY

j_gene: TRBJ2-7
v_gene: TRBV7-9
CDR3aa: ASSLEFYEQY